A single T cell receptor (beta chain) is shown here with its context. Its antigen is still unknown. One entry per CDR3 protein results from TCRdb running MiXCR on the multiplex PCR reads. The table records about 230,000 distinct CDR3 sequences, roughly 32% of them present only once. CDR3 length: 12 amino acids. The V gene lost 6 bases and the J gene lost 8 bases, with 14 bases spanning the gap. Germline CDR1 is SQVTM and CDR2 is ANQGSEA. This record belongs to a study of breast tumors, draining lymph nodes, adjacent tissues. General study points: Findings are consistent with lymph node origin and intratumoral expansion of most tumor T cells. Compared with lymph nodes, tumors were less diverse; compared with nontumor tissue, more. Data only fit, rather than demonstrated, lymph node origin of most tumor T cells. Compared with basal-like, luminal-like tumors shared significantly more repertoire with nontumor tissue.

Axillary draining lymph nodes of breast cancer patients supplied the node samples. The J gene is TRBJ2-1, the V gene TRBV29-1; D is perhaps TRBD2 (5 bases). Sequencing was carried out using axillary lymph node tissue. The sequence was collected from a female donor with breast cancer. Some clones in this sample may be carry-over from other donors' samples. CDR3: CSVDGSRDEQFF. DNA for the CDR3: TGCAGCGTAGATGGGAGTAGGGATGAGCAGTTCTTC.